A selection of T cell receptor beta chains follows, all from one sample in a study of blood T cell repertoires in COVID-19. Data came from immunoSEQ multiplex PCR; TCRdb stores just in-frame clones and leaves some out. Of some 300,000 clones in the sample, around nine tenths were seen once. What was sequenced was PBMCs or T cells enriched from blood (not recorded which). The source is a woman in her forties or fifties who had been exposed to COVID-19. The CDR3 runs from the conserved cysteine through the conserved F or W. Only part of the rows carry a size: once, few, many, or a class if the clone is expanded.

v_call	clone_size	cdr3_aa
TRBV2	NA	CASSPDSPGVKF
TRBV7-8	NA	CASSATTSNEQFF
TRBV28	NA	CASSLERTGNYGYTF
TRBV7-7	NA	CASSPFGGGSYEQYF
TRBV6-5	NA	CASTRLGGDYEQYF
TRBV2	NA	CASSESWGASEKLFF
TRBV28	NA	CATHPEGPMRALTQPQHF
TRBV4-2	NA	CASSQDQGAVYGYTF
TRBV5-8	few	CASSWGQGTSPLHF
TRBV24-1	NA	CATSMAKGGAGQPQHF
TRBV9	NA	CASSVAGGREQYF
TRBV28	once	CASSFSGSGGHQPQHF
TRBV5-1	NA	CASSLADRVGPLHF
TRBV7-9	NA	CASMGLASVYEQYF
TRBV7-9	NA	CASSFGEVINYGYTF
TRBV19	NA	CASSPQGADEQFF
TRBV18	NA	CASSPGQGNMNTEAFF
TRBV27	NA	CASSLTSSYNEQFF
TRBV29-1	NA	CSVEEGKGQLIGKLFF
TRBV3-1/TRBV3-2	NA	CASSPGLAEQFF
TRBV7-2	NA	CASSLVGSGRSYEQYF
TRBV9	NA	CASSVSAGGWNEQFF
TRBV27	few	CASSGGFLNEKLFF
TRBV7-9	once	CASSLIADSNYGYTF
TRBV11-2	NA	CASSLDQRRVNTEAFF
TRBV10-2	NA	CASGEGQGPHSGNTIYF
TRBV21-1	few	CASSLVWGGKTYNSPLHF
TRBV19	NA	CASSLTGVPYEQYF
TRBV4-2	NA	CASSHSTSGSYNEQFF
TRBV12-5	NA	CASGLGDRGSEAFF
TRBV6-5	NA	CASSQDRYSPLHF
TRBV7-8	NA	CASSLDQGTRYEQYF
TRBV19	NA	CASSIELNTGELFF
TRBV2	NA	CASSPLGLAADTQYF
TRBV10-3	NA	CAIRSTLQEIYGYTF
TRBV19	NA	CASTQNAQVTTDTQYF
TRBV1	NA	CTSGSTGPNTEAFF